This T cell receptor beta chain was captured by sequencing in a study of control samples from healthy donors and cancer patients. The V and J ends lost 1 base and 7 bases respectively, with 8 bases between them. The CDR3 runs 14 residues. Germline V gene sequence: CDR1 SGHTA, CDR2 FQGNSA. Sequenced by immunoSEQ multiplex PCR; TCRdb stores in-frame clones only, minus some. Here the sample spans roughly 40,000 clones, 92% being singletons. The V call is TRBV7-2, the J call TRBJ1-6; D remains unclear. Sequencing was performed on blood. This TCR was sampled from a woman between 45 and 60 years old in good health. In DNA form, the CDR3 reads TGTGCCAGCAGCTTAGAGACACGCAATTCACCCCTCCACTTT. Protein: CASSLETRNSPLHF.